The clone carrying this T cell receptor beta chain was found a few times. Its antigen remains unidentified. Profiling relied on immunoSEQ multiplex PCR, and the TCRdb table lists in-frame clones only, not all of them. The sample lists around 980,000 clones; more than 75% were seen once. The germline V gene has CDR1 MNHNS and CDR2 SASEGT. The CDR3 runs to 13 residues. V lost 7 bases, J lost 6 bases, and 14 bases lay in between. The entry originates in a study of shared clonotypes between healthy human individuals. Overall study results and limits: Sequencing of the sorted subsets was shown by rarefaction to be incomplete despite large depth. Since donors were few, the genetic and exposure-history diversity represented was limited. On the whole, naive subsets had larger estimated richness than memory subsets had.

The rearrangement links TRBV6-1 to TRBJ2-3, with TRBD1 as a possible D gene (6 bases). The sequenced material came from memory CD4+ T cells from PBMCs. Subset specified: CD45RA-negative fraction. The TCR originated in a man in his late teens or twenties in good health. Some clones in this sample may be carry-over from other donors' samples. The CDR3 region has the DNA TGTGCCAGCACCCTAGGGGACACGGATACGCAGTATTTT. Amino acids: CASTLGDTDTQYF.